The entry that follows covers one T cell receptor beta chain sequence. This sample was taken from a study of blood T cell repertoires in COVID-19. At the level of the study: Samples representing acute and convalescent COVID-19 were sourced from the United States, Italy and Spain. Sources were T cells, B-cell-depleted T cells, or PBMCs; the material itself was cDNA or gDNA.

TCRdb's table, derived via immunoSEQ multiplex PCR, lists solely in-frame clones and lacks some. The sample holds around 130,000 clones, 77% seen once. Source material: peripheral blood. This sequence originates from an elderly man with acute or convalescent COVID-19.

As DNA, the CDR3 is TGTGCCAGCAGCTGGCGTGAGTGGGGAGGGGGGTGGAATCAGCCCCAGCATTTT. Protein product: CASSWREWGGGWNQPQHF. The chain uses TRBV5-6 and TRBJ1-5, with a weak D call TRBD1 (6 bases). Trimming took 3 bases from V and 4 from J, leaving 23 bases between them. Germline CDR1 reads SGHDT; CDR2 reads YYEEEE. The CDR3 runs 18 residues.